This T cell receptor (beta chain) was captured in a study of cytomegalovirus exposure and HLA in healthy donors. On the study more broadly: Clustering assigned approximately 78% of the approximately 400 genotyped donors to the Caucasian-associated ancestry cluster.

Points from the study as a whole: A later analysis found common viral pathogens apparently linked to several of the most significant clusters. V- and J-gene trimming in TCR beta was tied to a missense DCLRE1C variant by an analysis performed later. It was likely that a cluster of highly shared sequence variants was a sequencing artifact.

The PCR ran on 60 Vbeta and 13 Jbeta primers. This table comes from immunoSEQ multiplex PCR, and its TCRdb copy is limited to in-frame clones, with some not included. The profile shows 150,000 or so clones, approximately 82% of them singletons. About this clone itself: What it binds is not known.

In germline, CDR1 is MNHEY, CDR2 SVGAGI. This CDR3 spans 16 amino acids. Trimming left V 2 bases short and J 2 bases short, with 13 bases between. The sample taken for sequencing was PBMCs. The source of this sequence is a man between 35 and 55 years old in good health and CMV-seronegative. This chain links TRBV6-5 with TRBJ1-3, with D unresolved. The CDR3 DNA follows: TGTGCCAGCAGTTACAATGTGCCGGGAACTGGAAACACCATATATTTT. The encoded protein is CASSYNVPGTGNTIYF.